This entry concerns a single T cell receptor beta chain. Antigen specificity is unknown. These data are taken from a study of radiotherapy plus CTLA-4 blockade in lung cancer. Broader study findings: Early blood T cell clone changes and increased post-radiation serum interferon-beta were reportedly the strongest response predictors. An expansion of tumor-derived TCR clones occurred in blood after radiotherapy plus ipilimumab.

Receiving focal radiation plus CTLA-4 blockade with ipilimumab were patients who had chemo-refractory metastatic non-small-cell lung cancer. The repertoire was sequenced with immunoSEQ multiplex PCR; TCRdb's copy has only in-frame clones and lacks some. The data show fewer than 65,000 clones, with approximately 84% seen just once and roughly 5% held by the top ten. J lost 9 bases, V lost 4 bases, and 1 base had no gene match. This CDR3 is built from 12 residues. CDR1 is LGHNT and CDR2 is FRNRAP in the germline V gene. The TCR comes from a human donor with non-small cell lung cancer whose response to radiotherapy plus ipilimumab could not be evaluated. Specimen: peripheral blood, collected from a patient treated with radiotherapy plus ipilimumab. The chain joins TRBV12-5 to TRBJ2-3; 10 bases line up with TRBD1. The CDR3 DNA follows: TGTGCTAGTGGTTCGGACAGGGGGACGCAGTATTTT. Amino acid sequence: CASGSDRGTQYF.